The clone carrying this T cell receptor (beta chain) was counted a few times. This sample is drawn from a study of response to subunit inactivated influenza vaccine. This CDR3 contains 16 residues. Looked up from germline, CDR1 is SGHDT and CDR2 is YYEEEE. V was clipped by 5 bases and J by 0 bases, with 16 bases between them. TCRdb ran MiXCR on the RT-PCR reads and lists one entry per CDR3 protein. The sample has more than 550,000 distinct CDR3 sequences, about 10% seen once. The gene calls are TRBV5-6 and TRBJ2-3; perhaps TRBD2 as D (7 bases). The clonotype was recovered from a man aged 50 or older who received an inactivated influenza vaccine. This specimen was PBMCs from blood, taken on the day of vaccination. As DNA, the CDR3 is TGTGCCAGCAGATCCCTTGGGGGGGCTAGCACAGATACGCAGTATTTT. As protein: CASRSLGGASTDTQYF.